This T cell receptor (beta chain) was recorded in a study of cytomegalovirus exposure and HLA in healthy donors. General observations from the study: Cytomegalovirus-associated status was assigned to 150 to 200 TCR beta chains.

Profiling relied on immunoSEQ multiplex PCR, and the TCRdb table lists in-frame clones only, not all of them. The table includes fewer than 200,000 clones, roughly 90% detected once. Germline-derived CDR1 and CDR2 are SNHLY and FYNNEI. The CDR3 consists of 15 residues. Trimming removed 3 bases from V and 1 base from J, with 12 bases in between. The donors were members of the roughly 130-subject validation cohort (separate from the approximately 670-subject first cohort). With regard to this clone: No antigen is known for it.

The sequenced material came from PBMCs. The chain employs TRBV2 and TRBJ2-5; D is possibly TRBD2 (6 bases). This TCR was sampled from a man between 18 and 35 years old in good health and CMV-seropositive. The CDR3 loop reads CASSDLNGSQETQYF. The CDR3 coding sequence is TGTGCCAGCAGTGACCTCAACGGGAGCCAAGAGACCCAGTACTTC.